This T cell receptor (beta chain) was sequenced during a study of identifying expanded T cells in peripheral blood. The junction had 6 bases not matched to a gene; V was cut back by 5 bases and J by 4 bases. CDR3 length: 14 residues. CDR1 and CDR2 from the germline V gene are SGHTA and FQGNSA. The table came from immunoSEQ multiplex PCR; TCRdb's copy has only in-frame clones and leaves some out. The sample has 81,000 or so clones, 84% seen once; the top ten hold around 20%. The specimen sequenced was blood. The origin of this receptor is a person aged 18 to 70 in good health. The chain couples TRBV7-2 to TRBJ1-2; 8 nucleotides align to TRBD1. The CDR3 nucleotides read TGTGCCAGCAGCCTCCGACAGGGGACCTATGGCTACACCTTC. This translates into CASSLRQGTYGYTF.